A selection of T cell receptor beta chains follows, all from one sample in a study of shared clonotypes between healthy human individuals. The protocol was immunoSEQ multiplex PCR, while the TCRdb copy is restricted to in-frame clones and leaves out a portion. The table lists 2 million to 2.5 million clones, 90% to 95% of them singletons. The specimen was naive CD4+ T cells sorted from blood. The receptors originated from a man younger than 30 in good health. CDR3s include the opening cysteine and the closing phenylalanine or tryptophan. A D gene is named only where the DNA matches it firmly. Some rows mark clone size as missing; the rest say once, few, many or name a class of expanded clone.

D gene: TRBD2; V gene: TRBV5-1; clone size: -; J gene: TRBJ2-1; CDR3 DNA: TGCGCCAGCAGCTTGGGTAGCGGGGACCTTAATGAGCAGTTCTTC; CDR3 protein: CASSLGSGDLNEQFF
D gene: TRBD1; V gene: TRBV11-2; clone size: -; J gene: TRBJ2-3; CDR3 DNA: TGTGCCAGCAGCTTACGAGGGGGCCTAAGCACAGATACGCAGTATTTT; CDR3 protein: CASSLRGGLSTDTQYF
D gene: -; V gene: TRBV2; clone size: -; J gene: TRBJ2-5; CDR3 DNA: TGTGCCAGCAGGCCAAATACAGGGTACCAAGAGACCCAGTACTTC; CDR3 protein: CASRPNTGYQETQYF
D gene: -; V gene: TRBV2; clone size: -; J gene: TRBJ2-2; CDR3 DNA: TGTGCCAGCAAGGCTACGGCCGGGGAGCTGTTTTTT; CDR3 protein: CASKATAGELFF
D gene: TRBD1; V gene: TRBV10-3; clone size: -; J gene: TRBJ2-2; CDR3 DNA: TGTGCCATCAGTGAGTCTCGGACAGGGGGCCCCTTAGGAACCGGGGAGCTGTTTTTT; CDR3 protein: CAISESRTGGPLGTGELFF
D gene: -; V gene: TRBV6-1; clone size: -; J gene: TRBJ2-3; CDR3 DNA: TGTGCCAGCAGTGATGAACTGAGTAGCACAGATACGCAGTATTTT; CDR3 protein: CASSDELSSTDTQYF
D gene: -; V gene: TRBV7-2; clone size: -; J gene: TRBJ1-2; CDR3 DNA: TGTGCCAGCAGCACTGCACAGACGAACTATGGCTACACCTTC; CDR3 protein: CASSTAQTNYGYTF
D gene: -; V gene: TRBV11-2; clone size: -; J gene: TRBJ2-3; CDR3 DNA: TGTGCCAGCAGGTCTCAAGGCACAGATACGCAGTATTTT; CDR3 protein: CASRSQGTDTQYF
D gene: -; V gene: TRBV28; clone size: -; J gene: TRBJ1-1; CDR3 DNA: TGTGCCAGCAGCACGCCTGTGGGGCTTAAAGGAGCTTTCTTT; CDR3 protein: CASSTPVGLKGAFF
D gene: -; V gene: TRBV19; clone size: -; J gene: TRBJ2-1; CDR3 DNA: TGTGCCAGTAGTATCAGCTTGAGGGCCTTGTCCTACAATGAGCAGTTCTTC; CDR3 protein: CASSISLRALSYNEQFF
D gene: -; V gene: TRBV11-2; clone size: -; J gene: TRBJ2-5; CDR3 DNA: TGTGCCAGCAGCCCCAGGGCGCCAAAAGAAGAGACCCAGTACTTC; CDR3 protein: CASSPRAPKEETQYF
D gene: TRBD2; V gene: TRBV5-1; clone size: few; J gene: TRBJ2-5; CDR3 DNA: TGCGCCAGCAGCTTGGGAGCTAGCGGGGGACAAGAGACCCAGTACTTC; CDR3 protein: CASSLGASGGQETQYF
D gene: -; V gene: TRBV28; clone size: -; J gene: TRBJ1-2; CDR3 DNA: TGTGCCAGCAGTTCTCGGACGGGTACGGGCTATGGCTACACCTTC; CDR3 protein: CASSSRTGTGYGYTF
D gene: TRBD1; V gene: TRBV18; clone size: -; J gene: TRBJ1-5; CDR3 DNA: TGTGCCAGCTCACCGACAGGGTCTTTGAGTCAGCCCCAGCATTTT; CDR3 protein: CASSPTGSLSQPQHF
D gene: -; V gene: TRBV20-1; clone size: -; J gene: TRBJ1-1; CDR3 DNA: TGCAGTGCGGGGTGGGTTGAAGCTTTCTTT; CDR3 protein: CSAGWVEAFF
D gene: TRBD1; V gene: TRBV5-1; clone size: -; J gene: TRBJ2-2; CDR3 DNA: TGCGCCAGCAGCCACGACAGGGGGAACACCGGGGAGCTGTTTTTT; CDR3 protein: CASSHDRGNTGELFF
D gene: TRBD1; V gene: TRBV27; clone size: -; J gene: TRBJ1-2; CDR3 DNA: TGTGCCAGCAGTTATGACAGGGCGCGAGGCTACACCTTC; CDR3 protein: CASSYDRARGYTF